The 12 T cell receptor beta chains listed next were all sequenced from one sample in a study of blood T cell repertoires in COVID-19 (dated by TCRdb to the early 2020s). The library was made by the immunoSEQ multiplex PCR assay. Not all clones reach the TCRdb copy of this immuneACCESS table, which keeps in-frame sequences only. Checked studies attribute under half of the gap to unresolved V genes and leave the rest unexplained. The sample includes 70,000 to 95,000 clones, with around 81% observed a single time. The ten largest clones represent more than 15% of the sample. Sequenced: peripheral blood. All receptors derive from an elderly man with active or convalescent COVID-19.

The genes are TRBV19 and TRBJ1-2, with 9 positions matching TRBD1. Germline V gives CDR1 LNHDA, CDR2 SQIVND (reference sequence). This CDR3 has 15 residues. V was pared by 4 bases and J by 3 bases, with 6 bases of the junction left unmatched. CDR3 DNA sequence: TGTGCCAGTAGTACCAACAGGGGGCGAGACTATGGCTACACCTTC. Protein sequence: CASSTNRGRDYGYTF.

The rearrangement uses TRBV19 and TRBJ2-5; TRBD1 aligns across 9 bases. V was clipped by 9 bases and J by 7 bases; unmatched bases: 12. Germline lookup yields CDR1 LNHDA and CDR2 SQIVND (reference sequence). The CDR3 has 14 residues. The CDR3 coding sequence is TGTGCCAGCGGCGAGACAGGGGGATTAGGGACCCAGTACTTC. Protein sequence: CASGETGGLGTQYF.

J is TRBJ1-2 and V is TRBV14, with 12 bases that match TRBD1. Germline-derived CDR1 and CDR2 are SGHDN and FVKESK. This CDR3 has 19 amino acids. V lost 3 bases to trimming and J lost 4 bases; unmatched junction nucleotides: 15. CDR3 nucleotides: TGTGCCAGCAGCCAGAACCCCATCCGGGACAGGGGGCCAGGCTATGGCTACACCTTC. Residues: CASSQNPIRDRGPGYGYTF. Drawing the rest from reference TRBV14 and TRBJ1-2, the complete variable domain is EAGVTQFPSHSVIEKGQTVTLRCDPISGHDNLYWYRRVMGKEIKFLLHFVKESKQDESGMPNNRFLAERTGGTYSTLKVQPAELEDSGVYFCASSQNPIRDRGPGYGYTFGSGTRLTVV.

A few counts support this clone. CDR3 residues: CASSRKRAGQETQYF. The DNA of the CDR3 is TGTGCCAGTAGTAGAAAACGAGCGGGCCAAGAGACCCAGTACTTC. The chain couples TRBV19 to TRBJ2-5, with a weak D call TRBD2 (6 bases). The CDR3 runs to 15 residues. Germline lookup yields CDR1 LNHDA and CDR2 SQIVND (reference sequence). V lost 4 bases, J lost 1 base, and 13 bases lay in between.

The rearrangement uses TRBV5-4 and TRBJ2-7; weak D call: TRBD2 (5 bases). The CDR3 is 17 amino acids. CDR1 is SGHNT and CDR2 is YYREEE in the germline V gene (reference sequence). Trimming removed 5 bases at V and 4 bases at J, with 25 bases between. CDR3 sequence: CASSPTPGLTAVYEQYV. The CDR3, as DNA: TGTGCCAGCAGTCCGACCCCCGGACTTACCGCCGTTTACGAGCAGTACGTC.

The chain combines TRBV4-1 with TRBJ2-5, with a possible D match to TRBD2 (6 bases). This CDR3 is 16 amino acids long. V lost 1 base and J lost 4, with 16 bases in between. Germline-derived CDR1 and CDR2 are MGHRA and YSYEKL. CDR3 sequence (DNA): TGCGCCAGCAGCCAAGCCGGGGGAGATTTAGGAGAGACCCAGTACTTC. Protein sequence: CASSQAGGDLGETQYF.

The CDR3 sequence is CASWWQNYGYTF. In DNA form, the CDR3 reads TGTGCCAGTTGGTGGCAGAACTATGGCTACACCTTC. This chain connects TRBV19 to TRBJ1-2; D not certain. The length of the CDR3 is 12 residues. CDR1 LNHDA and CDR2 SQIVND come from the germline V gene (reference sequence). V lost 8 bases, J lost 2 bases, and 9 bases lay in between.

The chain is built from TRBV4-1 and TRBJ1-2; perhaps TRBD1 as D (5 bases). The length of the CDR3 is 14 residues. Germline assignment: CDR1 MGHRA and CDR2 YSYEKL. The ends were cut back, 1 base at V and 4 bases at J, with 10 bases in the middle. As DNA, the CDR3 is TGCGCCAGCAGCCAAGTAGGGGAAATCTATGGCTACACCTTC. It codes for CASSQVGEIYGYTF.

The chain recombines TRBV18 with TRBJ1-5; perhaps TRBD1 as D (5 bases). Per the germline V gene, CDR1 is KGHSH and CDR2 is LQKENI. This CDR3 is built from 14 residues. The V end lost 2 bases, the J end lost 5 bases, and 10 bases lay between the germline ends. As DNA, the CDR3 is TGTGCCAGCTCACCAGGGGACTCTTATCAGCCCCAGCATTTT. It yields the protein CASSPGDSYQPQHF. Full variable domain (outside the CDR3, taken from reference TRBV18 and TRBJ1-5): NAGVMQNPRHLVRRRGQEARLRCSPMKGHSHVYWYRQLPEEGLKFMVYLQKENIIDESGMPKERFSAEFPKEGPSILRIQQVVRGDSAAYFCASSPGDSYQPQHFGDGTRLSIL.

The chain carries TRBV6-5 and TRBJ1-1; TRBD1 matches 7 bases. Germline trimming cut 6 bases from V and 7 bases from J; bases unmatched to any gene: 8. CDR1 and CDR2 (germline): MNHEY, SVGAGI. The CDR3 is 13 amino acids. CDR3: CASSITGTDEAFF. The DNA of the CDR3 is TGTGCCAGCAGCATAACCGGGACAGATGAAGCTTTCTTT.

The V gene is TRBV7-2, the J gene TRBJ2-2, with D hard to call. Germline-derived CDR1 and CDR2 are SGHTA and FQGNSA. The CDR3 has 16 residues. Trimming stripped 5 bases from V and 0 bases from J, with 13 bases between. As DNA, the CDR3 is TGTGCCAGCAGCCAAAGACACGGATCGAACACCGGGGAGCTGTTTTTT. This gives the protein CASSQRHGSNTGELFF.

This clone was observed once. The rearrangement links TRBV6-5 to TRBJ1-1; 9 bases match TRBD1. From germline, CDR1 is MNHEY and CDR2 SVGAGI. The CDR3 has 15 residues. Germline trimming cut 0 bases from V and 5 bases from J; bases unmatched to any gene: 4. The CDR3 DNA is TGTGCCAGCAGTTACTCGACAGGGGGGGGTACTGAAGCTTTCTTT. Amino acid sequence: CASSYSTGGGTEAFF.